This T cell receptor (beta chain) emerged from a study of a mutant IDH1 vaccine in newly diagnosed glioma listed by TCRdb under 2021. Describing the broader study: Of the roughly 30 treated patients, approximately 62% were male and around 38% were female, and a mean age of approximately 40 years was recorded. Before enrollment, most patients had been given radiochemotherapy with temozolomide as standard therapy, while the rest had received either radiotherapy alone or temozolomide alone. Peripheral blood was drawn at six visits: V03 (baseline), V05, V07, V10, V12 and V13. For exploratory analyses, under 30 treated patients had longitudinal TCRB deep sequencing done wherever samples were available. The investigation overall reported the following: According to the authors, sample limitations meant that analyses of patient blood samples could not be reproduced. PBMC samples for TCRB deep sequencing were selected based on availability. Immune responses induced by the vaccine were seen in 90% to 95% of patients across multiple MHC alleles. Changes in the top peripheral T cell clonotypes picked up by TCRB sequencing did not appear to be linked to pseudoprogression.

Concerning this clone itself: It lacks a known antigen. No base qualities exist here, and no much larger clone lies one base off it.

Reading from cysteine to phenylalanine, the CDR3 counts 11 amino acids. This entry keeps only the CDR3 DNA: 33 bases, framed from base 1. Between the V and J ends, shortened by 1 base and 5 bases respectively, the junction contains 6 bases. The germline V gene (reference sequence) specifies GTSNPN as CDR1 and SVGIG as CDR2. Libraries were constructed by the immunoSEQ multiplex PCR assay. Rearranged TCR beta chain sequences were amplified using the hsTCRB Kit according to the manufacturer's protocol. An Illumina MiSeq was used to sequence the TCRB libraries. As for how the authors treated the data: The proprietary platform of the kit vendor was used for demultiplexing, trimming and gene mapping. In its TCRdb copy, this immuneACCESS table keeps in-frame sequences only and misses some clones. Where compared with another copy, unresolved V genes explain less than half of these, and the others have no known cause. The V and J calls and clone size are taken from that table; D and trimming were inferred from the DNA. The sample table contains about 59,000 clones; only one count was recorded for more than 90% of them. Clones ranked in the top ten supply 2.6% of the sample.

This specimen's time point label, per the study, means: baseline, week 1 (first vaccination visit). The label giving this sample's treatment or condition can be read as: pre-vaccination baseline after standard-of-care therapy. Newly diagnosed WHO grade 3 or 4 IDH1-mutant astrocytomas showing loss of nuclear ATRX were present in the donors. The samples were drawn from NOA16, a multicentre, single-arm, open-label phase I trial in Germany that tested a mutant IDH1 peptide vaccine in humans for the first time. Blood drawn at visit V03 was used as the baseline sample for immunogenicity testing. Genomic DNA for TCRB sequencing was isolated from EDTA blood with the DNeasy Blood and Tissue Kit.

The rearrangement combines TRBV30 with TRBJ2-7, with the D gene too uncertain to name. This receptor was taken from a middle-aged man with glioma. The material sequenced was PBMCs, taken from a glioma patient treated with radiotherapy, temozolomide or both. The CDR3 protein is CAWSGNNEQYF. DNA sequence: TGTGCCTGGAGTGGAAATAACGAGCAGTACTTC.